Many counts were recorded for the clone carrying this T cell receptor beta chain. Its matching antigen is unknown. This entry belongs to a study of Graves' ophthalmopathy and Graves' hyperthyroidism. Across the whole study: Peripheral blood was obtained at first diagnosis, ahead of any treatment. Study results and caveats: Ophthalmopathy and stable hyperthyroidism were discriminated by a 13-signature model, with around 88% sensitivity and approximately 81% specificity. Blood repertoires reportedly contained most expanded thyroid clonotypes above 0.001 frequency.

For repertoire sequencing, the TCR beta CDR3 regions were amplified from RNA transcripts. HTBI primers were employed in first-round RT-PCR, then a second-round multiplex PCR followed. TCRdb re-derived calls from the multiplex PCR reads in MiXCR, one entry per CDR3 protein. The sample carries roughly 39,000 distinct CDR3 sequences, around half recorded once. This CDR3 has 18 amino acids. Germline CDR1 MNHEY, CDR2 SVGAGI. After removal of 4 bases from V and 0 bases from J, the junction contained 10 bases not matched to a gene. Over 18 months of follow-up, stable hyperthyroidism required that no ophthalmopathy appear.

The gene calls are TRBV6-5 and TRBJ1-4, with 8 bases that match TRBD1. The sequence was collected from an adult woman with stable Graves' hyperthyroidism. The specimen was peripheral blood. This chain's CDR3 is CASSWEPGGRATNEKLFF. The CDR3 DNA follows: TGTGCCAGCAGTTGGGAGCCAGGGGGCAGGGCAACTAATGAAAAACTGTTTTTT.